This T cell receptor beta chain emerged from a study of shared clonotypes between healthy human individuals (dated by TCRdb to the early 2020s). General notes on the study: Three men and two women, aged 18 to 49 years, made up the cohort. The study deeply sequenced blood TCR repertoires of 5 or 6 healthy adults to estimate repertoire size and the extent of clonotype sharing between individuals. Different laboratories and diverse techniques were used to prepare libraries and sequence TCR repertoires, to increase sequencing depth and limit assay-specific biases. Per donor, three plates each were used for CD4 naive and CD4 memory, two for CD8 naive, and one for CD8 memory. Per donor, leukapheresis produced somewhere between about 0.94 and 9.5 billion PBMCs. The study at large found these results: Incomplete sequencing was indicated by rarefaction of sorted-subset datasets, despite the large sequencing depth. Estimated clonotype richness was generally larger for naive than for memory subsets. Sampling was restricted to blood, and TCR repertoires in tissues likely differ from the TCR repertoires found in blood. Compared with non-shared clonotypes, clonotypes shared by all four sorted-subset donors had higher generation probabilities. The genetic and exposure-history diversity represented was limited by the small number of donors. When a handful of donors were compared, the shared fraction of clonotypes was roughly 5% for naive CD4, roughly 3.3% for naive CD8, 2.3% for memory CD4, and 0.35% to 0.4% for memory CD8. Pairwise subsampling led to the expectation that sequencing depth would affect the degree of clonotype sharing among donors.

Using the deep immunoSEQ assay, multiplex PCR amplified TCR CDR3 regions from genomic DNA. Extracted genomic DNA from each cell subset was distributed evenly across all wells of several immunoSEQ 96-well plates, and each plate was treated as a replicate. For sorted subsets, each replicate PCR was loaded with about 0.2 ug genomic DNA, equivalent to some 31,000 T cell genomes. Purified libraries were quantified with a Qubit 3.0 fluorometer, sized on a Bioanalyzer 2100, and re-quantified with the KAPA Library Quantification kit. Every immunoSEQ 96-well plate was sequenced on a separate single-read 150-cycle Illumina NextSeq 550 flow cell. The paper's processing steps were these. The immunoSEQ output contained only junctional sequences without quality scores, so filtering could not match that applied to full-length reads. Sequences were annotated with PyIR, a Python wrapper for IgBLAST v1.9, using IMGT germline references to assign V/J genes and CDR3. Reads were removed for weak V/J assignments (E-value above 1e-6), missing CDR3, stop codons, out-of-frame junctions, or ambiguous translated residues. V3J clonotypes were defined as sequences sharing the same inferred V gene, J gene, and CDR3 amino acid sequence. Percentage overlap between repertoires was computed as shared unique clonotypes divided by the size of the smaller repertoire. RTK rarefaction, the Chao1 estimator, and Recon v2.1 estimates of unobserved clonotypes were used to assess repertoire richness. Generation probabilities for all TCRbeta clonotypes obtained by the gDNA method from a handful of donors were computed using OLGA. As stored in TCRdb, this immuneACCESS dataset retains in-frame rearrangements with V and J assigned. A fraction of the clones does not appear; measured against another copy, unresolved V genes explain less than half of the discrepancy, and the remainder lacks a known reason. D and trimming were read from the DNA, whereas the V and J calls and clone size are those reported in that table. The sample yields about 2.3 million clones; around 93% were counted once. The top ten clones comprise more than 0.35% of the sample.

The donors were healthy, HIV-negative adults who had no recently reported acute infections or vaccinations. Every donor was a Caucasian adult living in Nashville, Tennessee, USA. Magnetic negative selection was used to enrich CD4+ T cells, after which naive cells were positively selected on CD45RA and the negative fraction became the memory subset. Blood was obtained by leukapheresis, after which PBMCs were separated by Ficoll-Histopaque density gradient centrifugation and cryopreserved in liquid nitrogen vapor phase. Analytical flow cytometry was used to check the purity and quantity of every magnetically sorted T cell population. Genomic DNA was isolated from each sorted fraction and quantified by UV absorbance on a Nanodrop 2000c. From the cysteine through the phenylalanine, the CDR3 covers 14 amino acids. Only the CDR3 part of the read is kept: 42 bases, read in frame from the first base. CDR1 and CDR2 (MDHEN, SYDVKM) derive from the germline V gene. Trimming costs V 6 bases and J 2 bases, and their ends lie 10 bases apart.

As to this clone: Its antigen is still unknown. Base quality data are lacking; no much larger clone is found one base away.

The TCR comes from a man aged 18 to 35 in good health. Some clones in this sample may be carry-over from other donors' samples. The sequenced sample was naive CD4+ T cells from PBMCs. This sample's cell subset or site label indicates: CD45RA+ positively selected. The V and J genes are TRBV28 and TRBJ1-4, with an unclear D gene assignment. The CDR3 protein: CASSSPGTNEKLFF. The DNA is TGTGCCAGCAGCTCCCCCGGGACTAATGAAAAACTGTTTTTT.